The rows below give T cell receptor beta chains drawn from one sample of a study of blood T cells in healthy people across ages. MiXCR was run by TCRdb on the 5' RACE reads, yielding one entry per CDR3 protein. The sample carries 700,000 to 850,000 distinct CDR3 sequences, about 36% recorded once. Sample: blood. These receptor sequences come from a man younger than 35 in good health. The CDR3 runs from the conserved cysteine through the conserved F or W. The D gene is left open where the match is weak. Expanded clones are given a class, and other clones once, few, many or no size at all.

cdr3_nt: TGTGCCAGCAGTGCACCACAGGGGCACACTGAAGCTTTCTTT
cdr3_aa: CASSAPQGHTEAFF
clone_size: .
j_call: TRBJ1-1
v_call: TRBV28
d_call: TRBD1

cdr3_nt: TGTGCCAGCTCACCCGAACGTAGACAGGGGCTGATTCAAGAGCAGTTCTTC
cdr3_aa: CASSPERRQGLIQEQFF
clone_size: few
j_call: TRBJ2-1
v_call: TRBV18
d_call: TRBD1

cdr3_nt: TGTGCCAGCAGCCAAGCCCACTCGGATCAAGACACGAACACTGAAGCTTTCTTT
cdr3_aa: CASSQAHSDQDTNTEAFF
clone_size: .
j_call: TRBJ1-1
v_call: TRBV3-1
d_call: .

cdr3_nt: TGTGCCTGGAGTCGGGACATAGGCTACACCTTC
cdr3_aa: CAWSRDIGYTF
clone_size: .
j_call: TRBJ1-2
v_call: TRBV30
d_call: .

cdr3_nt: TGCGCCAGCAGCACGGATCCCGAGGGAGGAACGGCTAATGAAAAACTGTTTTTT
cdr3_aa: CASSTDPEGGTANEKLFF
clone_size: many
j_call: TRBJ1-4
v_call: TRBV5-1
d_call: .

cdr3_nt: TGTGCCAGCAGCTTGTTTGAAGATGAGCAGTACTTC
cdr3_aa: CASSLFEDEQYF
clone_size: few
j_call: TRBJ2-7
v_call: TRBV5-6
d_call: .

cdr3_nt: TGCAGTGCTAGTCAGGGGCAAGATACGCAGTATTTT
cdr3_aa: CSASQGQDTQYF
clone_size: .
j_call: TRBJ2-3
v_call: TRBV20-1
d_call: .

cdr3_nt: TGCGCCAGCAGCTTGGCCAAGGGGACCTCCTACAATGAGCAGTACTTC
cdr3_aa: CASSLAKGTSYNEQYF
clone_size: .
j_call: TRBJ2-5
v_call: TRBV5-1
d_call: .

cdr3_nt: TGCAGTGCTAGGGTTGGCGGGACGAACACCGGGGAGCTGTTTTTT
cdr3_aa: CSARVGGTNTGELFF
clone_size: few
j_call: TRBJ2-2
v_call: TRBV20-1
d_call: .

cdr3_nt: TGTGCCAGCAGTGAATGGACGGACCAAGAGACCCAGTACTTC
cdr3_aa: CASSEWTDQETQYF
clone_size: many
j_call: TRBJ2-5
v_call: TRBV25-1
d_call: .

cdr3_nt: TGTGCCAGCTCACCGGCGGCAGTTTACGATCAGCCCCAGCATTTT
cdr3_aa: CASSPAAVYDQPQHF
clone_size: .
j_call: TRBJ1-5
v_call: TRBV18
d_call: .

cdr3_nt: TGTGCCAGCAGCACAAGACTAGCGGGGTTAGATACGCAGTATTTT
cdr3_aa: CASSTRLAGLDTQYF
clone_size: .
j_call: TRBJ2-3
v_call: TRBV7-8
d_call: TRBD2

cdr3_nt: TGCAGCGTCTATTGGGGAAACAATGAGCAGTACTTC
cdr3_aa: CSVYWGNNEQYF
clone_size: few
j_call: TRBJ2-7
v_call: TRBV29-1
d_call: .

cdr3_nt: TGTGCCAGCAGTGAATCGGGGCAGCCCCAGCATTTT
cdr3_aa: CASSESGQPQHF
clone_size: .
j_call: TRBJ1-5
v_call: TRBV25-1
d_call: .

cdr3_nt: TGCAGTGCTAGAGCTGACAGGAGCTCCTACAATGAGCAGTACTTC
cdr3_aa: CSARADRSSYNEQYF
clone_size: .
j_call: TRBJ2-7
v_call: TRBV20-1
d_call: .

cdr3_nt: TGTGCCAGCAGCTTACGAATGACAGGTGGTATTCAGCAGCAGTACTTC
cdr3_aa: CASSLRMTGGIQQQYF
clone_size: many
j_call: TRBJ2-7
v_call: TRBV7-9
d_call: .

cdr3_nt: TGTGCCAGCCCGCCCGGAGGGGACGTTCCTCGTTCGACCCAGTACTTC
cdr3_aa: CASPPGGDVPRSTQYF
clone_size: .
j_call: TRBJ2-5
v_call: TRBV6-4
d_call: .

cdr3_nt: TGTGCCAGCAGCCCGCACAGGGTAGGCACCGGGGAGCTGTTTTTT
cdr3_aa: CASSPHRVGTGELFF
clone_size: few
j_call: TRBJ2-2
v_call: TRBV7-2
d_call: .

cdr3_nt: TGTGCCAGCAGTGGGGACAGCTACTATGGCTACACCTTC
cdr3_aa: CASSGDSYYGYTF
clone_size: .
j_call: TRBJ1-2
v_call: TRBV2
d_call: TRBD1

cdr3_nt: TGTGCCAGCAGCTCGGGACCTCTAAGGGAAAAACTGTTTTTT
cdr3_aa: CASSSGPLREKLFF
clone_size: once
j_call: TRBJ1-4
v_call: TRBV7-2
d_call: .

cdr3_nt: TGTGCCAGCAGTCCACGGTTGGACATTCAGTACTTC
cdr3_aa: CASSPRLDIQYF
clone_size: .
j_call: TRBJ2-4
v_call: TRBV28
d_call: .

cdr3_nt: TGCAGCGTCCGACAGGGCCACAGCACAGATACGCAGTATTTT
cdr3_aa: CSVRQGHSTDTQYF
clone_size: .
j_call: TRBJ2-3
v_call: TRBV29-1
d_call: TRBD1

cdr3_nt: TGTGCCAGCACCCATCCCGACGGGAACACTGAAGCTTTCTTT
cdr3_aa: CASTHPDGNTEAFF
clone_size: few
j_call: TRBJ1-1
v_call: TRBV7-9
d_call: .

cdr3_nt: TGTGCCAGCAGCCGGGGGGGGTTCGATACGCAGTATTTT
cdr3_aa: CASSRGGFDTQYF
clone_size: once
j_call: TRBJ2-3
v_call: TRBV11-2
d_call: TRBD2

cdr3_nt: TGTGCCAGCAGCTTAGATGCGGGTACGGAAAACATTCAGTACTTC
cdr3_aa: CASSLDAGTENIQYF
clone_size: few
j_call: TRBJ2-4
v_call: TRBV11-2
d_call: .

cdr3_nt: TGCGCCGGCAGCCCCGGGGTGCGCGGGGACTACAATGAGCAGTTCTTC
cdr3_aa: CAGSPGVRGDYNEQFF
clone_size: .
j_call: TRBJ2-1
v_call: TRBV4-1
d_call: .